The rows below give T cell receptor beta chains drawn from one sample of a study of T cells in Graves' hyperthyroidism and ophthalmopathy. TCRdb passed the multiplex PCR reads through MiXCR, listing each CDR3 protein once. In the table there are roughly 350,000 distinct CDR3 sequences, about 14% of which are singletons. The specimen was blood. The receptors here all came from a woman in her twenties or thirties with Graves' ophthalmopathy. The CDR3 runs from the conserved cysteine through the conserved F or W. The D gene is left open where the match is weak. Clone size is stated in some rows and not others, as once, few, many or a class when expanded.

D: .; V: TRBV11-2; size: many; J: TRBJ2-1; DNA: TGTGCCAGCAGCTTAGGGGGCAGGGTCAATGAGCAGTTCTTC; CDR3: CASSLGGRVNEQFF
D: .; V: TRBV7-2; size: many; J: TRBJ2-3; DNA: TGTGCCAGCAGCCGCGACCAGACGGATACGCAGTATTTT; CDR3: CASSRDQTDTQYF
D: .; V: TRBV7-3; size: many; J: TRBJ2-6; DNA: TGTGCCAGCAGGGGGCCTGGGGCCAACGTCCTGACTTTC; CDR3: CASRGPGANVLTF
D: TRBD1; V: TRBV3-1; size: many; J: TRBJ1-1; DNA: TGTCCCAAGGGGTCCCTGGACAGGGATGGTGACACTGAAGCTTTCTTT; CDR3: CPKGSLDRDGDTEAFF
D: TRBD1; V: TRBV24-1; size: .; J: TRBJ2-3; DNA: TGTGCCACCAGTGATATTCAGGGGGCTATCGATACGCAGTATTTT; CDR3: CATSDIQGAIDTQYF
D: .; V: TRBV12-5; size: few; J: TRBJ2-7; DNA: TGTGCTAGTGGTTTGTCAGGGAACGAGCAGTACTTC; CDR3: CASGLSGNEQYF
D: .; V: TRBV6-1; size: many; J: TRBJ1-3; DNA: TGTGCCAGCAGTGCCGCGGGGGGATCTGGAAACACCATATATTTT; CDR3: CASSAAGGSGNTIYF
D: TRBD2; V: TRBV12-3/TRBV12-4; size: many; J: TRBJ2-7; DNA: TGTGCCAGCAGTACGACTAGCGGATCCGAGCAGTACTTC; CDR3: CASSTTSGSEQYF
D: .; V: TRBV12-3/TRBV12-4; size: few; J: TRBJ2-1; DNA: TGTGCCAGCAGTTTTATGAATGAGCAGTTCTTC; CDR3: CASSFMNEQFF
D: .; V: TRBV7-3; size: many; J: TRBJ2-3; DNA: TGTGCCAGCAGCCCGCACCAGCATAAAACAGATACGCAGTATTTT; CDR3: CASSPHQHKTDTQYF
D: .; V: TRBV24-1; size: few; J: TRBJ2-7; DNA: TGTGCCACTGAATACGGGATTTCCTACGAGCAGTACTTC; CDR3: CATEYGISYEQYF
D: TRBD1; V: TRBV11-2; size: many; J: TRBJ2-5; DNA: TGTGCCAGCACCATATGGGGGGGACAGGGGGTGCAAGAGACCCAGTACTTC; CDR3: CASTIWGGQGVQETQYF
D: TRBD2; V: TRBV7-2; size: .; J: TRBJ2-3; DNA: TGTGCCAGCGGGGCGGGGGGCCCGGTCGCAGATACGCAGTATTTT; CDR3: CASGAGGPVADTQYF
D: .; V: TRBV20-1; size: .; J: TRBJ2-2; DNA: TGCAGTGCTAGAGGCGACACCGGGGAGCTGTTTTTT; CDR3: CSARGDTGELFF
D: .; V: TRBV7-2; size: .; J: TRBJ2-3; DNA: TGTGCCAGCAGCTCAGACAACAGCACAGATACGCAGTATTTT; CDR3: CASSSDNSTDTQYF
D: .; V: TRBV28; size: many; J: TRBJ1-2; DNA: TGTGCCAGCATTTCGGGGGGACCCTCTAACTATGGCTACACCTTC; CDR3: CASISGGPSNYGYTF
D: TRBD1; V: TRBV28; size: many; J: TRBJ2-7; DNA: TGTGCCAGCAGTTTTAAACAGGGGCACTCCTACGAGCAGTACTTC; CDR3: CASSFKQGHSYEQYF
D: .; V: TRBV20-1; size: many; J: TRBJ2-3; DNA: TGCAGTGCCGTGGGTTGGCGGGGGCCCGCAGATACGCAGTATTTT; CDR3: CSAVGWRGPADTQYF
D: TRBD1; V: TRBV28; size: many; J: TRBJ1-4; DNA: TGTGCCAGCATCGGACAGGCTAAAAAACTGTTTTTT; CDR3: CASIGQAKKLFF
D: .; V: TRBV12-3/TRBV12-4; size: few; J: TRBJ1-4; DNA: TGTGCCAGCAGCGCCTTTAATGAAAAACTGTTTTTT; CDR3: CASSAFNEKLFF
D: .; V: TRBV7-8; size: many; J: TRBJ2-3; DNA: TGTGCCAGCAGCCTAGAAAGCGGAACAGATACGCAGTATTTT; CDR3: CASSLESGTDTQYF
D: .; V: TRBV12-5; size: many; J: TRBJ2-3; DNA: TGTGCTAGTGGTTTGGTCGGTGGGGCAGGGAGCACAGATACGCAGTATTTT; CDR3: CASGLVGGAGSTDTQYF
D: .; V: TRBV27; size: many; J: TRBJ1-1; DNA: TGTGCCAGCAGTCCAGGGCTTGTCCTCCCGATAGGAGCTTTCTTT; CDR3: CASSPGLVLPIGAFF
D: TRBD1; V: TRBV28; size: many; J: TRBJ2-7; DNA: TGTGCCAGCAGTTTCCCGACAGGGGGCTTAAACTACGAGCAGTACTTC; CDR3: CASSFPTGGLNYEQYF
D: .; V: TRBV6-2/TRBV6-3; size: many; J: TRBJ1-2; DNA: TGTGCCAGCAGTTCAAGACTCACTAACTATGGCTACACCTTC; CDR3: CASSSRLTNYGYTF
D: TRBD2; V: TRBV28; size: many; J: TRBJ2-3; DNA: TGTGCCAGCAGGTTAGCGGGGGGTAGCACAGATACGCAGTATTTT; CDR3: CASRLAGGSTDTQYF
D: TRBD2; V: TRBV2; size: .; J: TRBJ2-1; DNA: TGTGCCAGCAGTGTGGGACTAGCGGACTACAATGAGCAGTTCTTC; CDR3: CASSVGLADYNEQFF
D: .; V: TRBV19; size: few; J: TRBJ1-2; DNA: TGTGCCAGTAGTATGGTGGGTCAGACGAATGGCTACACCTTC; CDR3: CASSMVGQTNGYTF
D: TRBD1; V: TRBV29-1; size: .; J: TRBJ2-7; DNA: TGCAGCGTTGCTGGACAGGGAGAAAACGAGCAGTACTTC; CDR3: CSVAGQGENEQYF
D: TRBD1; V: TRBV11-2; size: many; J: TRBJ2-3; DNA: TGTGCCAGCAGCCCTGACAGGGGGCGCGCGGCAGATACGCAGTATTTT; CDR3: CASSPDRGRAADTQYF
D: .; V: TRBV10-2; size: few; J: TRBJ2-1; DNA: TGCGCCAGCAGGACGGGGGGCGCCTCCTACAATGAGCAGTTCTTC; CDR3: CASRTGGASYNEQFF
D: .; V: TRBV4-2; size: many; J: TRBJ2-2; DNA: TGTGCCAGCAGCCCAGGCGACCTGAGCCGAGGGGACACCGGGGAGCTGTTTTTT; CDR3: CASSPGDLSRGDTGELFF
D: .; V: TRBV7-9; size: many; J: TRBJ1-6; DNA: TGTGCCAGCAGTCGGAGCAATTCACCCCTCCACTTT; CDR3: CASSRSNSPLHF
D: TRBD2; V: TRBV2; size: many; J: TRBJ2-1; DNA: TGTGCCACCGATCGTATAGCGGGGGGGGGCGATGAGCAGTTCTTC; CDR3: CATDRIAGGGDEQFF
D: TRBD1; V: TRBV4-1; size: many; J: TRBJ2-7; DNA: TGCGCCAGCAGCCAAGATTGGGGACAGATCTCCGAGCAGTACTTC; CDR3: CASSQDWGQISEQYF
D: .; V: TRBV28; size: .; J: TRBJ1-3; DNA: TGTGCCAGCAGTTTAGTCCTTCGGCCGGACGGGGGAAACACCATATATTTT; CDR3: CASSLVLRPDGGNTIYF
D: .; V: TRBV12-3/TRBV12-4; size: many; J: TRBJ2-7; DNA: TGTGCCAGCAGCCTGCGAGGAGGGGCCTACGAGCAGTACTTC; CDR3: CASSLRGGAYEQYF
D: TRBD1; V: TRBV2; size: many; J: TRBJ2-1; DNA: TGTGCCAGCATGCACCGGGACAGGGGGACAAACAATGAGCAGTTCTTC; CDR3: CASMHRDRGTNNEQFF
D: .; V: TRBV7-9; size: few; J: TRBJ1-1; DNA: TGTGCCAGCAGCCCTAACCTCGGGGGTTTGAACACTGAAGCTTTCTTT; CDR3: CASSPNLGGLNTEAFF
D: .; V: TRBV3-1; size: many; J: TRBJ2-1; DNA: TGTGCCAGCAGCCAAGATGGTCTCATCAATGAGCAGTTCTTC; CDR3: CASSQDGLINEQFF
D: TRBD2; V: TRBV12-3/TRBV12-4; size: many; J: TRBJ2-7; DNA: TGTGCCAGCAGCCGGACTAGCGGGGCGGCTGAATACGAGCAGTACTTC; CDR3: CASSRTSGAAEYEQYF
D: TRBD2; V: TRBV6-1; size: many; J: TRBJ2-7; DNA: TGTGCCAGCAGTGCAGCTAGCGGGGGGGTATCCTACGAGCAGTACTTC; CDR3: CASSAASGGVSYEQYF
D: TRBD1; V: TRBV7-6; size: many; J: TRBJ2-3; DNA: TGTGCCAGCACCCTATCCGACAGGGGGACGTCAGATACGCAGTATTTT; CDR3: CASTLSDRGTSDTQYF
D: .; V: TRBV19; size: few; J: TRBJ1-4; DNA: TGTGCCAGTAGTATTGCCAGGGGCCGGGAAAAACTGTTTTTT; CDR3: CASSIARGREKLFF
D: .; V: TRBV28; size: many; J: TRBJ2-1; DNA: TGTGCCAGCATGGATACGGGGAAGAATGAGCAGTTCTTC; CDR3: CASMDTGKNEQFF
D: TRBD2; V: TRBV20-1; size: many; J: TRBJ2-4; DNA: TGCAGTGCCCGCAGCGGGGGGGACGCCAAAAACATTCAGTACTTC; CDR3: CSARSGGDAKNIQYF
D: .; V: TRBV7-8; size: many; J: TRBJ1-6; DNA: TGTGCCAGCAGTCCGATTAGGGGAGAGAATTCACCCCTCCACTTT; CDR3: CASSPIRGENSPLHF
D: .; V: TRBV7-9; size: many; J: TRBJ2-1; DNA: TGTGCCAGCAGCCCCTCGGGGGTCGTCAATGAGCAGTTCTTC; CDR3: CASSPSGVVNEQFF
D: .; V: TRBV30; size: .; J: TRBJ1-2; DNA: TGTGCCTGGAGGGGGACAGGCTACACCTTC; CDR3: CAWRGTGYTF